The entry below describes one TCR beta chain. Using immunoSEQ multiplex PCR, the repertoire was profiled, and TCRdb retains in-frame clones only, with some absent. The data contain about 220,000 clones, under 90% of them singletons. Participants spanned ages roughly 18 to 95 years and resided in fewer than 30 US areas. Allocation to cohorts depended on clinical history reported by the participants. The data belong to a study of blood T cell repertoires in COVID-19. For the study at large: The analysed material was cDNA or gDNA that came from T cells, B-cell-depleted T cells, or PBMCs.

Sequenced material: PBMCs or T cells enriched from blood (not recorded which). The sequence was collected from a woman aged 60-75 years who had recovered from COVID-19.

The CDR3 bases are TGTGCCAGCAGTGAAGCGCTTCTTCGGCAGGACAATGAGCAGTTCTTC. Translating it yields CASSEALLRQDNEQFF. The chain has TRBV2 and TRBJ2-1, with no clear D. Trimming cost V 0 bases and J 5 bases, with 14 bases left between them. Germline CDR1 SNHLY, CDR2 FYNNEI. CDR3 size: 16 residues.